The clone carrying this T cell receptor (beta chain) has at least ten counts. Its antigen is unknown. The investigators amplified TCR beta CDR3 regions from RNA transcripts. RT-PCR in the first round (using the HTBI primer set) targeted the TCR CDR3. Using its own MiXCR run on the multiplex PCR reads, TCRdb lists one record per CDR3 protein. This table holds about 740,000 distinct CDR3 sequences, approximately 15% found once. Reasons for excluding patients were uncontrolled infection, other autoimmune disease, pregnancy or lactation. The data belong to a study of T cells in Graves' hyperthyroidism and ophthalmopathy. Study at large: Peripheral blood was taken when the disease was first diagnosed, before any treatment began. Findings of the study overall: Ophthalmopathy was identified by the model a median roughly six months ahead of onset. Researchers found most expanded thyroid clonotypes above 0.001 in blood as well.

Germline V gene lookup returns CDR1 MDHEN and CDR2 SYDVKM. The J segment lost 6 bases and the V segment lost 3 bases, leaving 9 bases of the junction unmatched. This CDR3 region has 16 residues. J is TRBJ2-1 and V is TRBV28, with 9 bases identical to TRBD2. Sequences were obtained from blood. The TCR sequence derives from a woman in her late teens or twenties with Graves' hyperthyroidism. CDR3 in amino acids: CASSFWASGIGNEQFF. CDR3 DNA: TGTGCCAGCAGTTTTTGGGCTAGCGGGATTGGCAATGAGCAGTTCTTC. Full variable domain (rest looked up from reference TRBV28 and TRBJ2-1): DVKVTQSSRYLVKRTGEKVFLECVQDMDHENMFWYRQDPGLGLRLIYFSYDVKMKEKGDIPEGYSVSREKKERFSLILESASTNQTSMYLCASSFWASGIGNEQFFGPGTRLTVL.